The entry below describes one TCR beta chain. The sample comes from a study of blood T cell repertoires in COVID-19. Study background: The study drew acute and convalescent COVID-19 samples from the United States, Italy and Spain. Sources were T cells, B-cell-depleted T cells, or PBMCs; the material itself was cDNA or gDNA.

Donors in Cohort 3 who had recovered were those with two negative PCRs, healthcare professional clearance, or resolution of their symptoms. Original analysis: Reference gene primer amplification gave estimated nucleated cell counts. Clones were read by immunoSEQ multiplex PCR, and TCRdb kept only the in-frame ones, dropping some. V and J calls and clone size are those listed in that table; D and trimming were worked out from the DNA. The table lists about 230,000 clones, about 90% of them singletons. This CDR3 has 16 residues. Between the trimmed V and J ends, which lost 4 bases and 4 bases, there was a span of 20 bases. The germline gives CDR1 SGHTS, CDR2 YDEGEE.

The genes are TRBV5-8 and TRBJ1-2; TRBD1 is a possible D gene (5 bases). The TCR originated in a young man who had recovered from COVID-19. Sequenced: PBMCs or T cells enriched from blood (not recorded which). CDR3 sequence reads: CASSRGRDLDSYGYTF. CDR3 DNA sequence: TGTGCCAGCAGCCGGGGGAGGGACCTTGATTCCTATGGCTACACCTTC.